These 28 T cell receptor beta chains came from one sample sequenced in a study of blood T cell repertoires in COVID-19. The method was immunoSEQ multiplex PCR; TCRdb's version includes in-frame clones alone and lacks a portion of them. The profile covers about 240,000 clones, with around 85% appearing a single time and 3.3% taken by the ten largest. Sequencing was carried out using PBMCs or T cells enriched from blood (not recorded which). These receptors were collected from a woman aged 35 to 49 with acute COVID-19.

The rearrangement uses TRBV2 and TRBJ2-3, with TRBD2 identical over 7 bases. V was pared by 6 bases and J by 5 bases, with 11 bases of the junction left unmatched. This CDR3 has 15 residues. Germline CDR1 SNHLY, CDR2 FYNNEI. CDR3 region: CASSRRAREGDTQYF. Written as DNA, the CDR3 is TGTGCCAGCAGCAGGCGGGCCAGGGAGGGAGATACGCAGTATTTT. The full variable domain, with the rest looked up from reference TRBV2 and TRBJ2-3, is EPEVTQTPSHQVTQMGQEVILRCVPISNHLYFYWYRQILGQKVEFLVSFYNNEISEKSEIFDDQFSVERPDGSNFTLKIRSTKLEDSAMYFCASSRRAREGDTQYFGPGTRLTVL.

The rearrangement links TRBV3-1 (or the pseudogene TRBV3-2) to TRBJ1-2; TRBD1 matches at 9 bases. Per germline, CDR1 LGHDT and CDR2 YNNKEL (reference sequence). The CDR3 extends over 16 amino acids. V dropped 6 bases and J dropped 6; count of bases not matched to a gene: 14. CDR3 residues: CASRHTDRGSGNGYTF. The DNA of the CDR3 is TGTGCCAGCAGACACACAGACAGGGGGAGTGGGAATGGCTACACCTTC.

The genes are TRBV11-2 and TRBJ2-6; D remains ambiguous. The CDR3 runs 14 residues. Trimming removed 4 bases from V and 0 bases from J, with 4 bases in between. Germline assignment: CDR1 SGHAT and CDR2 FQNNGV. For the CDR3, the DNA is TGTGCCAGCAGCTCAAACTCTGGGGCCAACGTCCTGACTTTC. Protein product: CASSSNSGANVLTF.

This chain links TRBV3-1 (or the pseudogene TRBV3-2) with TRBJ1-1; TRBD1 is a possible D gene (6 bases). Germline V lookup: CDR1 LGHDT, CDR2 YNNKEL (reference sequence). The V end lost 4 bases, the J end lost 9 bases, and 12 bases lay between the germline ends. The CDR3 extends over 12 amino acids. This CDR3 reads CASSPYREKAFF. The DNA for the CDR3 is TGTGCCAGCAGCCCCTACAGGGAGAAAGCTTTCTTT.

Points on this clone: The junction does not match germline at one end; this may be a read error. The chain combines TRBV7-7 with TRBJ2-1; 9 bases are shared with TRBD1. This CDR3 has 16 residues. The V gene's germline CDR1 is SSHAT and CDR2 FNYEAQ (reference sequence). CDR3 loop: CASSLGDRESYNEQFF. CDR3 nucleotides: TGTGCTAGCAGCTTAGGGGACAGGGAATCCTACAATGAGCAGTTCTTC. Looking up the rest from reference TRBV7-7 and TRBJ2-1 gives the full variable domain: GAGVSQSPRYKVTKRGQDVTLRCDPISSHATLYWYQQALGQGPEFLTYFNYEAQPDKSGLPSDRFSAERPEGSISTLTIQRTEQRDSAMYRCASSLGDRESYNEQFFGPGTRLTVL.

The CDR3 coding sequence is TGTGCCAGCACCCCGGGGGTGGGAACGTGGAAAAAACTGTTTTTT. Residues: CASTPGVGTWKKLFF. The chain has TRBV4-2 and TRBJ1-4, with D perhaps TRBD1 (5 bases). Germline V gene lookup returns CDR1 LGHNA and CDR2 YNFKEQ. Trimming took off 7 bases at V and 9 bases at J, with 21 bases between the two ends. CDR3 length equals 15 residues.

This clone turned up a few times. The chain recombines TRBV7-2 with TRBJ1-1; D not resolved. Germline lookup yields CDR1 SGHTA and CDR2 FQGNSA. V was trimmed by 0 bases and J by 2 bases, leaving 4 bases between them. The length of the CDR3 is 13 residues. The CDR3, as DNA: TGTGCCAGCAGCTTAGCCAGAAACACTGAAGCTTTCTTT. It translates to CASSLARNTEAFF.

The CDR3 region has the DNA TGTGCCAGCAGTGGGGGACACGATAATGAAAAACTGTTTTTT. Amino acids: CASSGGHDNEKLFF. The chain carries TRBV28 and TRBJ1-4; D is possibly TRBD1 (6 bases). CDR3 size: 14 residues. The germline gives CDR1 MDHEN, CDR2 SYDVKM. V was trimmed by 5 bases and J by 4 bases, leaving 11 bases between them.

Written as DNA, the CDR3 is TGCGCCAGCAGGAAACCGGAGGAAAACTATGGCTACACCTTC. Protein product: CASRKPEENYGYTF. The chain uses TRBV5-1 and TRBJ1-2; D is ambiguous. This CDR3 is built from 14 residues. The V end was cut by 5 bases, the J end by 2 bases, with 13 bases between. CDR1 and CDR2 (germline): SGHRS, YFSETQ.

The chain couples TRBV6-5 to TRBJ2-7; 11 bases match TRBD2. With V trimmed by 0 bases and J by 3 bases, 1 base remained unmatched. CDR1 and CDR2 (germline): MNHEY, SVGAGI. This CDR3 region has 15 residues. The CDR3 here is CASSYSLAGDYEQYF. The CDR3 DNA reads as TGTGCCAGCAGTTACTCACTAGCGGGAGACTACGAGCAGTACTTC.

This chain links TRBV6-8 with TRBJ2-2; 7 bases map to TRBD2. Germline CDR1 MNHGY, CDR2 SAAAGT. V was clipped by 2 bases and J by 7 bases; unmatched bases: 10. This CDR3 has 16 residues. As DNA, the CDR3 is TGTGCCAGCAGTTACATTTCGGGGAGGGCCCACGGGGAGCTGTTTTTT. The encoded protein is CASSYISGRAHGELFF.

The chain couples TRBV12-3 or TRBV12-4 to TRBJ1-6; D may be TRBD1 (5 bases). The CDR3 has 13 residues. The V end lost 5 bases, the J end lost 4 bases, and 6 bases lay between the germline ends. CDR3 amino acids: CASSDSYNSPLHF. The CDR3 DNA follows: TGTGCCAGCAGTGACAGTTATAATTCACCCCTCCACTTT.

This clone has only one observation. The V gene is TRBV5-1, the J gene TRBJ1-6, with D uncertain. Trimming took 0 bases from V and 10 from J, leaving 8 bases between them. This CDR3 spans 13 amino acids. CDR1 SGHRS and CDR2 YFSETQ come from the germline V gene. The CDR3 DNA follows: TGCGCCAGCAGCTTGGCGGGTTACTCACCCCTCCACTTT. This gives the protein CASSLAGYSPLHF.

The CDR3 reads CASSQARPMAYEQYF. Here the CDR3 DNA reads TGTGCCAGCAGCCAAGCGCGTCCGATGGCCTACGAGCAGTACTTC. This rearrangement joins TRBV14 to TRBJ2-7, with D unclear. CDR3 length: 15 amino acids. With 1 base removed from V and 2 bases from J, the gap between germline ends came to 12 bases. The germline gives CDR1 SGHDN, CDR2 FVKESK.

This chain connects TRBV7-2 to TRBJ2-7, with 12 bases lining up with TRBD2. CDR1 is SGHTA, CDR2 FQGNSA, per germline. The length of the CDR3 is 15 residues. V was pared by 5 bases and J by 3 bases, with 5 bases of the junction left unmatched. CDR3 loop: CASSTGLAGFYEQYF. The CDR3 DNA is TGTGCCAGCAGCACCGGACTAGCGGGATTCTACGAGCAGTACTTC.

This sequence joins TRBV19 and TRBJ2-2, with a possible D match to TRBD1 (6 bases). V was cut by 6 bases and J by 4 bases, with 15 bases left in between. This CDR3 is 15 amino acids long. Germline V gene data show CDR1 as LNHDA and CDR2 as SQIVND (reference sequence). CDR3 protein: CASSRSGVSTGELFF. DNA for the CDR3: TGTGCCAGTAGCAGATCAGGGGTCAGCACCGGGGAGCTGTTTTTT.

This sequence joins TRBV5-6 and TRBJ2-1; the match to TRBD1 covers 7 bases. After removal of 6 bases from V and 5 bases from J, the junction contained 5 bases not matched to a gene. Germline loops: CDR1 SGHDT, CDR2 YYEEEE. This CDR3 comprises 13 residues. The CDR3 loop is CASNVGQDNEQFF. The CDR3 coding sequence is TGTGCCAGCAACGTTGGACAGGACAATGAGCAGTTCTTC.

V and J are TRBV9 and TRBJ2-1, with 11 bases aligning to TRBD2. V was clipped by 0 bases and J by 5 bases; unmatched bases: 1. The CDR3 contains 15 residues. From germline, CDR1 is SGDLS and CDR2 YYNGEE. DNA of the CDR3: TGTGCCAGCAGCGTAGGACTAGCGGGAAACAATGAGCAGTTCTTC. This gives the protein CASSVGLAGNNEQFF.

This clone was seen once. This chain joins TRBV19 and TRBJ2-5; 14 nucleotides match TRBD2. Losses at the gene ends were 4 bases for V and 4 bases for J; bases not matched to a gene: 5. Germline loops: CDR1 LNHDA, CDR2 SQIVND (reference sequence). CDR3 length: 16 residues. DNA for the CDR3: TGTGCCAGTAGTAATGGACTAGCGGGAGGATCAGAGACCCAGTACTTC. It codes for CASSNGLAGGSETQYF.

This chain joins TRBV11-3 and TRBJ1-2, with unresolved D. This CDR3 spans 13 amino acids. V was clipped by 1 base and J by 8 bases, with 11 bases between them. In germline, CDR1 is SGHNT, CDR2 YENEEA. The CDR3 reads CASSLGPRYGYTF. The CDR3 nucleotides are TGTGCCAGCAGCTTAGGTCCTCGGTACGGCTACACCTTC.

This rearrangement joins TRBV3-1 (or the pseudogene TRBV3-2) to TRBJ2-3; 7 positions agree with TRBD2. Germline assignment: CDR1 LGHDT and CDR2 YNNKEL (reference sequence). V lost 1 base to trimming and J lost 3 bases; unmatched junction nucleotides: 10. This CDR3 is built from 17 residues. CDR3 protein: CASSQGTSATRTDTQYF. The CDR3 DNA reads TGTGCCAGCAGCCAAGGAACTAGCGCTACCCGTACAGATACGCAGTATTTT.

This clone was picked up a small number of times. The chain links TRBV7-8 to TRBJ2-3; TRBD1 matches 7 bases. J lost 2 bases, V lost 1 base, and 6 bases had no gene match. The V gene's germline CDR1 is SGHVS and CDR2 FQNEAQ. CDR3 length: 16 residues. The CDR3 DNA sequence: TGTGCCAGCAGCTTAGTTACAGGACAGGTCACAGATACGCAGTATTTT. Translated: CASSLVTGQVTDTQYF.

The rearrangement uses TRBV7-9 and TRBJ2-7, with 7 bases matching TRBD1. This CDR3 has 12 amino acids. Germline assignment: CDR1 SEHNR and CDR2 FQNEAQ (reference sequence). Trimming removed 8 bases from V and 1 base from J; junction bases left unmatched: 2. The CDR3 protein is CASEDRSYEQYF. The CDR3 bases are TGTGCCAGCGAGGACAGGTCCTACGAGCAGTACTTC. Looking up the rest from reference TRBV7-9 and TRBJ2-7 gives the full variable domain: DTGVSQNPRHKITKRGQNVTFRCDPISEHNRLYWYRQTLGQGPEFLTYFQNEAQLEKSRLLSDRFSAERPKGSFSTLEIQRTEQGDSAMYLCASEDRSYEQYFGPGTRLTVT.

The gene calls are TRBV9 and TRBJ1-6, with TRBD1 as a possible D gene (6 bases). Per the germline V gene, CDR1 is SGDLS and CDR2 is YYNGEE. The CDR3 is made up of 15 amino acids. The ends were cut back, 3 bases at V and 7 bases at J, with 14 bases in the middle. In DNA, the CDR3 is TGTGCCAGCAGCGCCGCCGGGACACAGAATTCACCCCTCCACTTT. Residues: CASSAAGTQNSPLHF.

This clone was recorded only once. The genes are TRBV5-6 and TRBJ1-1; D remains ambiguous. Germline V gene sequence: CDR1 SGHDT, CDR2 YYEEEE. V shed 7 bases and J shed 3 bases, with 13 bases lying between them. The CDR3 spans 13 residues. The DNA of the CDR3 is TGTGCCAGCCTAGCCCATTTAGACACTGAAGCTTTCTTT. Translated: CASLAHLDTEAFF.

The V gene is TRBV4-1, the J gene TRBJ1-2; 9 nucleotides agree with TRBD1. CDR3 size: 16 residues. With 7 bases clipped from V and 7 bases from J, the junction kept 16 bases outside the gene matches. Germline CDR1 and CDR2: MGHRA and YSYEKL. The CDR3 DNA is TGCGCCAGCACCTTCTCCCGGGACAGGGACCGGTCTGGCTACACCTTC. It specifies CASTFSRDRDRSGYTF.

The J gene is TRBJ1-4, the V gene TRBV11-2; 8 bases are a match to TRBD1. This CDR3 has 16 amino acids. J gave up 6 bases and V 4 bases, and 10 bases lay outside the gene matches. Germline CDR1 SGHAT, CDR2 FQNNGV. CDR3 amino acids: CASSSSRGRLYEKLFF. The CDR3, as DNA: TGTGCCAGCAGCTCCAGCAGGGGGCGTTTATATGAAAAACTGTTTTTT.

Note on this clone: Other DNA sequences from this sample encode an identical CDR3 as well. The chain combines TRBV10-3 with TRBJ1-4, with a tentative D call TRBD1 (6 bases). Germline-derived CDR1 and CDR2 are ENHRY and SYGVKD. V shed 2 bases and J shed 5 bases, with 9 bases lying between them. CDR3 length equals 14 residues. The CDR3 protein is CAISEGGVNEKLFF. In DNA form, the CDR3 reads TGTGCCATCAGTGAGGGGGGCGTGAATGAAAAACTGTTTTTT.